This T cell receptor beta chain was captured in a study of T cell changes during pregnancy in multiple sclerosis. Produced via immunoSEQ multiplex PCR; TCRdb's table is partial and in-frame only. The repertoire includes roughly 38,000 clones, about 90% of them detected once, and 0.7% to 1% sits in the top ten. The germline CDR1 and CDR2 sequences are SGHDN and FVKESK. V was cut by 4 bases and J by 1 base, with 7 bases left in between. The CDR3 sequence is 13 residues long. This receptor was taken from a female donor with multiple sclerosis, enrolled in a pregnancy study. V is TRBV14 and J is TRBJ2-5; no clear D gene. The sequencing used CD4+ T cells from peripheral blood mononuclear cells, collected before pregnancy. The chain's CDR3 is CASSRRSQETQYF. DNA for the CDR3: TGTGCCAGCAGCCGCCGGTCCCAAGAGACCCAGTACTTC.